Below are 6 T cell receptor beta chains sequenced from a single sample in a study of shared clonotypes between healthy human individuals. Libraries were prepared by immunoSEQ multiplex PCR; TCRdb keeps only in-frame clonotypes and omits some of them. The sample lists millions of clones; 85% to 95% were seen once. The sequencing sample was made of naive CD4+ T cells sorted from blood. Subset reported: CD45RA+ positively selected. The receptors come from a man aged 18 to 30 in good health.

The chain combines TRBV10-3 with TRBJ2-5; 7 bases are shared with TRBD2. V was pared by 11 bases and J by 0 bases, with 6 bases of the junction left unmatched. The CDR3 is 13 residues long. CDR1 is ENHRY, CDR2 SYGVKD, per germline. This CDR3 is CAASSGHQETQYF. For the CDR3, the DNA is TGTGCCGCCTCTAGCGGCCACCAAGAGACCCAGTACTTC.

J is TRBJ1-1 and V is TRBV29-1; D not resolved. Germline V gene data show CDR1 as SQVTM and CDR2 as ANQGSEA. V lost 5 bases to trimming and J lost 7 bases, with 20 bases between them. CDR3 length: 14 amino acids. The CDR3 DNA follows: TGCAGCGTTTCCTCACGGCCTCGTGTAGGTGAAGCTTTCTTT. Translation gives CSVSSRPRVGEAFF.

This sequence joins TRBV7-9 and TRBJ1-4; possible D gene TRBD1, 5 bases. The CDR3 runs 14 residues. Trimming removed 7 bases from V and 8 bases from J, with 17 bases in between. Germline values: CDR1 SEHNR, CDR2 FQNEAQ (reference sequence). The CDR3 protein is CASTPSWGGEKLFF. The CDR3 DNA reads TGTGCCAGCACCCCGAGTTGGGGCGGAGAAAAACTGTTTTTT. The variable domain in full, completed from reference TRBV7-9 and TRBJ1-4, reads DTGVSQNPRHKITKRGQNVTFRCDPISEHNRLYWYRQTLGQGPEFLTYFQNEAQLEKSRLLSDRFSAERPKGSFSTLEIQRTEQGDSAMYLCASTPSWGGEKLFFGSGTQLSVL.

V is TRBV19 and J is TRBJ2-2; possibly TRBD2 for D (5 bases). V shed 5 bases and J shed 0 bases, with 10 bases lying between them. The germline V gene encodes CDR1 LNHDA and CDR2 SQIVND (reference sequence). The CDR3 is made up of 15 amino acids. The CDR3 protein is CASSERVSNTGELFF. CDR3 sequence (DNA): TGTGCCAGTAGTGAGAGGGTTTCGAACACCGGGGAGCTGTTTTTT. The whole variable domain, remainder taken from reference TRBV19 and TRBJ2-2, is DGGITQSPKYLFRKEGQNVTLSCEQNLNHDAMYWYRQDPGQGLRLIYYSQIVNDFQKGDIAEGYSVSREKKESFPLTVTSAQKNPTAFYLCASSERVSNTGELFFGEGSRLTVL.

The chain employs TRBV9 and TRBJ2-1, with TRBD1 as a possible D gene (5 bases). V was cut by 3 bases and J by 2 bases, with 9 bases left in between. The CDR3 has 14 residues. Germline lookup yields CDR1 SGDLS and CDR2 YYNGEE. In DNA, the CDR3 is TGTGCCAGCAGCGATGAGACAGCCTACAATGAGCAGTTCTTC. This gives the protein CASSDETAYNEQFF.

The V gene is TRBV6-1, the J gene TRBJ2-1, with D possibly being TRBD2 (5 bases). V lost 6 bases to trimming and J lost 3 bases, with 9 bases between them. The germline V gene encodes CDR1 MNHNS and CDR2 SASEGT. The CDR3 has 13 amino acids. In DNA, the CDR3 is TGTGCCAGCAGCTTTACTAGCTACAATGAGCAGTTCTTC. Translated, it gives CASSFTSYNEQFF.